The rows below give T cell receptor beta chains drawn from one sample of a study of OX40 agonist ivuxolimab in advanced cancers. TCRdb's copy holds only in-frame clones and misses some; the assay was immunoSEQ multiplex PCR. The data contain 100,000 to 120,000 clones, approximately 89% of them singletons. The sample here was CD4+ or CD8+ T cells sorted from blood, taken in a trial of the OX40 agonist ivuxolimab. These receptors were collected from an adult with an advanced solid tumor such as melanoma, head and neck, liver or kidney cancer. The CDR3 runs from the conserved cysteine through the conserved F or W. Fields, in order: CDR3 DNA, CDR3 protein, J gene, CDR3 length, V gene, D gene, clone size. A D gene is named only where the DNA matches it firmly. Only some rows state a clone size, as once, few, many or a class for expanded clones.

TGCAGCGTTGAGTCGGACAGGGCTTTCAGGGGCGAGCAGTACTTC CSVESDRAFRGEQYF TRBJ2-7 15 TRBV29-1 TRBD1 -
TGTGCCAGCAGCCCAACACCGGGACAGAAATTCGAGCAGTACTTC CASSPTPGQKFEQYF TRBJ2-7 15 TRBV5-6 TRBD1 -
TGTGCCAGCAGCCGAGGGGCGAATAAAGAGACCCAGTACTTC CASSRGANKETQYF TRBJ2-5 14 TRBV7-2 - -
TGTGCCAGCAGTGATCCATCTGGACAGGTCCATCAGCCCCAGCATTTT CASSDPSGQVHQPQHF TRBJ1-5 16 TRBV6-1 TRBD1 -
TGTGCCAGCAGCTTTAGGGCCAGGTCCTATGGCTACACCTTC CASSFRARSYGYTF TRBJ1-2 14 TRBV7-3 - -
TGCGCCAGCAGTTACAGGGGTCCTGGAAACACCATATATTTT CASSYRGPGNTIYF TRBJ1-3 14 TRBV5-1 TRBD1 -
TGCGCCAGCAGCCAAGGACCTATGCGGCACGAGCAGTACTTC CASSQGPMRHEQYF TRBJ2-7 14 TRBV4-1 - -
TGTGCCAGCAGCGAGAGCCTCTCCTACGAGCAGTACTTC CASSESLSYEQYF TRBJ2-7 13 TRBV27 - -
TGTGCCAGCAGCTTAGACCCCTCTAGCGGATACACAGATACGCAGTATTTT CASSLDPSSGYTDTQYF TRBJ2-3 17 TRBV11-2 TRBD2 -
TGCGCCAGCAGCCGAGAGCAGTTCATGAACACTGAAGCTTTCTTT CASSREQFMNTEAFF TRBJ1-1 15 TRBV4-3 - -
TGCGCCAGCAGCCAAGAGAGGGGGGTGGCATCACCCCTCCACTTT CASSQERGVASPLHF TRBJ1-6 15 TRBV4-3 - -
TGCGCCAGCAGCTTGAATTGGGGGCGGGTTGGGGCCAACGTCCTGACTTTC CASSLNWGRVGANVLTF TRBJ2-6 17 TRBV5-1 - -
TGCAGCGTGCAGGTGAATAGCAATCAGCCCCAGCATTTT CSVQVNSNQPQHF TRBJ1-5 13 TRBV29-1 - few
TGTGCCAGCGTCGGGACTGTCAACACCGGGGAGCTGTTTTTT CASVGTVNTGELFF TRBJ2-2 14 TRBV2 - -
TGTGCCAGCAGACCCTCACTCGGACGGAACACTGAAGCTTTCTTT CASRPSLGRNTEAFF TRBJ1-1 15 TRBV28 - -
TGTGCCAGCAGCTTAGGAGGAGACGAGCAGTACTTC CASSLGGDEQYF TRBJ2-7 12 TRBV7-6 - -
TGCGCCAGCAGCCAAGAGCCGGGACTAGCGAGCAGCACAGATACGCAGTATTTT CASSQEPGLASSTDTQYF TRBJ2-3 18 TRBV4-1 TRBD2 -
TGTGCCAGCCCAAGACAGCGGGGAAGCACAGATACGCAGTATTTT CASPRQRGSTDTQYF TRBJ2-3 15 TRBV2 TRBD2 -
TGTGCCACCAGCTCTTACAGGGGTCTTTCTGGAAACACCATATATTTT CATSSYRGLSGNTIYF TRBJ1-3 16 TRBV15 TRBD1 -
TGTGCCAGCACCCCCGCAGCGGGAGATGCCTACGAGCAGTACTTC CASTPAAGDAYEQYF TRBJ2-7 15 TRBV27 TRBD2 once
TGTGCCAGCAGTGAAGTCTCCTACGAGCAGTACTTC CASSEVSYEQYF TRBJ2-7 12 TRBV6-1 - -
TGTGCCAGCAGCCCAGGACTAGCGGGACCCTACGAGCAGTACTTC CASSPGLAGPYEQYF TRBJ2-7 15 TRBV11-3 TRBD2 -
TGTGCCAGCAGCTTAAACGCTGGGGGAGCCACCTATGGCTACACCTTC CASSLNAGGATYGYTF TRBJ1-2 16 TRBV7-3 - -
TGTGCCAGCGGCATCAATGGGAACACTGAAGCTTTCTTT CASGINGNTEAFF TRBJ1-1 13 TRBV19 - once